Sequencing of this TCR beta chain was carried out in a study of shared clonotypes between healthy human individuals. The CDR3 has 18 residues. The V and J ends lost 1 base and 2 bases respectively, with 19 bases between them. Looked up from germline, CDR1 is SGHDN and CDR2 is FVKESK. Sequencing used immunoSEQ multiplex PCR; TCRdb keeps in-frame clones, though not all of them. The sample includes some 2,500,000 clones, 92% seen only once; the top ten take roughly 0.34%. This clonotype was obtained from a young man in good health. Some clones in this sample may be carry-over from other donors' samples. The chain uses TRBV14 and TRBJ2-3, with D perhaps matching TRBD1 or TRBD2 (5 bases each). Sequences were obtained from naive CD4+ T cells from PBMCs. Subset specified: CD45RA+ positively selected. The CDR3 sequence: CASSQAVGAAFLTDTQYF. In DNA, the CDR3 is TGTGCCAGCAGCCAAGCGGTCGGGGCCGCCTTCCTCACAGATACGCAGTATTTT.